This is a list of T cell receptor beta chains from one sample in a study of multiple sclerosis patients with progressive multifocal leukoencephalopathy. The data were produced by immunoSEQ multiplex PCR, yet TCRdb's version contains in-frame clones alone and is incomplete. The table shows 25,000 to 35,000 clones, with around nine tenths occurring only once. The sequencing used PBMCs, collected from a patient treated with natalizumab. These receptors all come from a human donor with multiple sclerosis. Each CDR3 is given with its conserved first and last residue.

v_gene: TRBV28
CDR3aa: CASSGLAGAKGEAFF

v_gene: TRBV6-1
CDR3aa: CASSAGTLDTEAFF

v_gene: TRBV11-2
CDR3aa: CASSPRTSGTEQFF

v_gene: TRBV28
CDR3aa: CVVGNYGYTF

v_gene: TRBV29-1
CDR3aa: CSVGMNTEAFF

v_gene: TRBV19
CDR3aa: CASSRGRDSDTEAFF

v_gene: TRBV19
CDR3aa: CASSPPLHNQPQHF

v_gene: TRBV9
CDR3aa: CASSVGGSLSYEQYF

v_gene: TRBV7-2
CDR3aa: CASSLRFDRGYGYTF

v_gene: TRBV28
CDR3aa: CASSFPLGTSGRNEQFF

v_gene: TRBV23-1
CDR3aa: CASSRGYF

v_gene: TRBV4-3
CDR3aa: CASSQDWDSGNTIYF

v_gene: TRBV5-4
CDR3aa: CASSLRAGGLNEQFF

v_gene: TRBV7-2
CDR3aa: CASRGTGARSYEQYF

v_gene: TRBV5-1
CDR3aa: CASSLAADQGDYGYTF

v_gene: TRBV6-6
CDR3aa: CASRTDRNYGYTF

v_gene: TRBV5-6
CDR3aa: CASSLVGRAGGGNEQFF

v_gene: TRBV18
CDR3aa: CASSEGRTNTEAFF

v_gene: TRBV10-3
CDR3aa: CAISESRRDYEQYF

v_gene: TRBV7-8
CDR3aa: CASSGGARDIRYVYGYTF

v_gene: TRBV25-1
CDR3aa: CASSAGTVGETQYF

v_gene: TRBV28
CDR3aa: CASSLTGRDAFF

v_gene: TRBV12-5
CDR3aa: CASGPTGRQETQYF

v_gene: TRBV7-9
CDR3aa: CAGGASGSYNEQFF

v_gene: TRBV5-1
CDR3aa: CASSLGVGLSRMEGEQYF

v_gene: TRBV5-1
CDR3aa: CASSWGTTSGSLSEQFF

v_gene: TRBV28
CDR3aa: CASSPLAGALDEQYF

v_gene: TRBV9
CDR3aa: CASSRGEGLAAYEQYF

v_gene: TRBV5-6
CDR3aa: CASSLGMDRETEAFF

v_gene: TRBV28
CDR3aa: CASSADSNLAKNIQYF

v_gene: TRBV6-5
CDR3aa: CASSKGTFPGELFF

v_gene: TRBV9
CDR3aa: CASGVGGPRSYNEQFF

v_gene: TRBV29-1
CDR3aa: CSALRGDYGYTF

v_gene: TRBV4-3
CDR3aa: CASSSDLGREWDTGELFF

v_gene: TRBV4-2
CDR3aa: CASSPGLAGSSEQFF

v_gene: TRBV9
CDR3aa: CASSASPGRGTYEQYF

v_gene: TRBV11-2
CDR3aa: CASSGEGYGYTF

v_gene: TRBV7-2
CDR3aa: CASSTQRGPWNEQFF

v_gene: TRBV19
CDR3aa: CASSFSGKQRREQFF

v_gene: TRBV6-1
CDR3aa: CASGALGTEAFF

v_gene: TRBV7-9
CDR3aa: CASSLDQGSYEQYF

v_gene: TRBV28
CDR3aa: CASSPSNYGYTF

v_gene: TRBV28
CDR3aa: CASSLTSAYEQYF

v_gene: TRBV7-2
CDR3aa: CASSLLRVGGTEAFF

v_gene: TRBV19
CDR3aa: CASSISTSATYNEQFF